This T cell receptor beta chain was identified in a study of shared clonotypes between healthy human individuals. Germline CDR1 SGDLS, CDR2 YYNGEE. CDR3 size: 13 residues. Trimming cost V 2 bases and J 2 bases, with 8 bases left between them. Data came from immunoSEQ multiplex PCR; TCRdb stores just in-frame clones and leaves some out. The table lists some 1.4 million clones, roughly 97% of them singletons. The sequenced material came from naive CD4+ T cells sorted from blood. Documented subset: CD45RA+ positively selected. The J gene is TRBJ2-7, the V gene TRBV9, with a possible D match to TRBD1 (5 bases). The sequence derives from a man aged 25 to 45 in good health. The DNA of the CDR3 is TGTGCCAGCAGCGTTCTGACAGCCTACGAGCAGTACTTC. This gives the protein CASSVLTAYEQYF.